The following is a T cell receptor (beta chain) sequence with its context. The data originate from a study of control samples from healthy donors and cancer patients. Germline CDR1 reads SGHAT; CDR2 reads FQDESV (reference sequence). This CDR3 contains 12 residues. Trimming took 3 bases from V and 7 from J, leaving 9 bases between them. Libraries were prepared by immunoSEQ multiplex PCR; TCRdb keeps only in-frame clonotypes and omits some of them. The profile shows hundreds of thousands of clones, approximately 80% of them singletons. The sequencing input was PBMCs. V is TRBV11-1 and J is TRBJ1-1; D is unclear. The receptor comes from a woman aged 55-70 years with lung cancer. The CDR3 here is CASSFSGDEAFF. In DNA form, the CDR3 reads TGTGCCAGCAGCTTTTCGGGTGATGAAGCTTTCTTT.